This T cell receptor (beta chain) was captured by sequencing in a study of OX40 agonist ivuxolimab in advanced cancers. Study background: Six ivuxolimab dose levels, 0.01 to 10 mg/kg, were given intravenously every 2 weeks. Study-wide results and caveats: With doses of 0.1 to 3.0 mg/kg, CD4+ and CD8+ blood T cells had undergone clonal expansion by week 6.

Germline trimming cut 2 bases from V and 2 bases from J; bases unmatched to any gene: 3. The CDR3 extends over 15 amino acids. Germline-derived CDR1 and CDR2 are MNHEY and SMNVEV (reference sequence). Sequencing was performed with immunoSEQ multiplex PCR; in TCRdb, only in-frame clones are kept and a portion is missing. Found here are some 63,000 clones, around 87% of them singletons; the top ten hold roughly an eighth. As for this clone: Its antigen is still unknown.

The source material was CD4+ or CD8+ T cells sorted from blood, sampled in a trial of the OX40 agonist ivuxolimab. The receptor was derived from an adult with an advanced solid tumor such as melanoma, head and neck, liver or kidney cancer. This chain uses TRBV27 with TRBJ2-1, with 7 bases lining up with TRBD2. Here the CDR3 DNA reads TGTGCCAGCAGTTTAAAGGGAGGGACCTACAATGAGCAGTTCTTC. This encodes CASSLKGGTYNEQFF.